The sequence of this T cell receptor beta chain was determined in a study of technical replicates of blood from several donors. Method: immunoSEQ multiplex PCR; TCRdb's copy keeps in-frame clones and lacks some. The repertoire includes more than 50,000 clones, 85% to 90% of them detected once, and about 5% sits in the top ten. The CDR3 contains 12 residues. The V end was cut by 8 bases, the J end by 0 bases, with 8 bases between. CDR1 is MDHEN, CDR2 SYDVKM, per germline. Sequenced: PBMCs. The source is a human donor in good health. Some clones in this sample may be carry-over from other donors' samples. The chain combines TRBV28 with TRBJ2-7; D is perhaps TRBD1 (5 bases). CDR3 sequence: CASYRSSYEQYF. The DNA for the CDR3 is TGTGCCAGCTACAGGAGCTCCTACGAGCAGTACTTC.